The rows below give T cell receptor beta chains drawn from one sample of a study of cytomegalovirus exposure and HLA in healthy donors. Sequenced by immunoSEQ multiplex PCR; TCRdb stores in-frame clones only, minus some. Of 50,000 to 75,000 clones listed, less than 85% were seen once; the top ten hold roughly 7%. The source material was PBMCs. The origin of the receptors is a man in his thirties or forties in good health and CMV-seropositive. Each CDR3 is given with its conserved first and last residue. The order of the fields is J gene, clone size, D gene, V gene, CDR3 DNA, CDR3 protein. A D gene is named only where the DNA matches it firmly. Only some rows state a clone size, as once, few, many or a class for expanded clones.

J: TRBJ2-1; size: .; D: .; V: TRBV7-9; DNA: TGTGCCAGCAGTCCCTCCGGGACTGCAGGGTACAATGAGCAGTTCTTC; CDR3: CASSPSGTAGYNEQFF
J: TRBJ2-7; size: .; D: TRBD1; V: TRBV9; DNA: TGTGCCAGCAGCGCAGGACAGGGGATCTCCTACGAGCAGTACTTC; CDR3: CASSAGQGISYEQYF
J: TRBJ1-5; size: .; D: .; V: TRBV4-1; DNA: TGCGCCAGCAGCCAAGATCCGGGGGGAAGGCCCCAGCATTTT; CDR3: CASSQDPGGRPQHF
J: TRBJ1-4; size: once; D: .; V: TRBV7-2; DNA: TGTGCCAGCAGCTTTGATCCGGTCACTAATGAAAAACTGTTTTTT; CDR3: CASSFDPVTNEKLFF
J: TRBJ2-2; size: .; D: TRBD2; V: TRBV14; DNA: TGTGCCAGCAGCCACATAGCGGGGGCCAACACCGGGGAGCTGTTTTTT; CDR3: CASSHIAGANTGELFF
J: TRBJ2-7; size: .; D: .; V: TRBV7-9; DNA: TGTGCCAGCGGGGAGAACTCCTACGAGCAGTACTTC; CDR3: CASGENSYEQYF
J: TRBJ1-1; size: .; D: TRBD1; V: TRBV29-1; DNA: TGCAGCGTTACCTGGACAGGGCGGGAAGCTTTCTTT; CDR3: CSVTWTGREAFF
J: TRBJ2-3; size: few; D: .; V: TRBV2; DNA: TGTGCCAGTGAAGCGGGTCGGGGGGCTCTCCCGGCGCAGTATTTT; CDR3: CASEAGRGALPAQYF
J: TRBJ1-6; size: .; D: TRBD1; V: TRBV2; DNA: TGTGCCAGCAGTGAGTTAGAGACAGGGCATTCACCCCTCCACTTT; CDR3: CASSELETGHSPLHF
J: TRBJ2-7; size: .; D: TRBD1; V: TRBV27; DNA: TGTGCCAGCAGTGATTCCCGGGACAGAGGAAGGGGCTACGAGCAGTACTTC; CDR3: CASSDSRDRGRGYEQYF
J: TRBJ1-2; size: .; D: TRBD1; V: TRBV9; DNA: TGTGCCAGCAGCGTAGGACAGGGCTCGGGCTACACCTTC; CDR3: CASSVGQGSGYTF